What follows are 20 T cell receptor beta chains derived from one specimen sequenced in a study of blood T cell repertoires in COVID-19 (dated by TCRdb to about 2020). The receptor library was made with the immunoSEQ multiplex PCR assay. This is the immuneACCESS table as TCRdb keeps it, with only in-frame sequences that have V and J called. A part of the clones is gone; compared with another copy, unresolved V genes explain less than half, and the rest is unexplained. In this sample the table shows around 240,000 clones, 86% of which occur a single time. The top ten constitute around 2% of the sample. The source material was PBMCs or T cells enriched from blood (not recorded which). The receptors were gathered from a woman in her forties or fifties who had recovered from COVID-19.

The CDR3 sequence: CASSEGWRGVRETQYF. Written as DNA, the CDR3 is TGTGCCAGCAGTGAAGGGTGGCGGGGGGTGCGCGAGACCCAGTACTTC. The chain joins TRBV2 to TRBJ2-5; 8 nucleotides line up with TRBD2. Trimming removed 1 base from V and 5 bases from J; junction bases left unmatched: 9. CDR3 length equals 16 residues. Germline values: CDR1 SNHLY, CDR2 FYNNEI.

The chain joins TRBV6-6 to TRBJ1-5; D perhaps matches TRBD1 (6 bases). Germline lookup yields CDR1 MNHNY and CDR2 SVGAGI (reference sequence). The CDR3 contains 12 residues. The V and J ends lost 8 bases and 7 bases respectively, with 12 bases between them. The CDR3 DNA sequence: TGTGCCAGCTCTCAGGGGATGCAGCCCCAGCATTTT. This gives the protein CASSQGMQPQHF.

The chain combines TRBV28 with TRBJ2-7, with 7 positions matching TRBD1. With V trimmed by 6 bases and J by 6 bases, 11 bases remained unmatched. Germline-derived CDR1 and CDR2 are MDHEN and SYDVKM. The CDR3 contains 14 residues. CDR3 sequence reads: CASSPPPPGGEQYF. CDR3 in DNA: TGTGCCAGCAGCCCCCCCCCACCAGGGGGCGAGCAGTACTTC.

In DNA, the CDR3 is TGTGCCAGTAGTATAGGGGGGGAGTCCCATGAGCAGTTCTTC. This gives the protein CASSIGGESHEQFF. The gene calls are TRBV19 and TRBJ2-1; a weak D match, TRBD2 (6 bases). Germline assignment: CDR1 LNHDA and CDR2 SQIVND (reference sequence). The CDR3 has 14 amino acids. V shed 1 base and J shed 8 bases, with 12 bases lying between them.

In this sample, this clone turned up once. The rearrangement links TRBV9 to TRBJ1-3; TRBD1 aligns across 7 bases. Germline values: CDR1 SGDLS, CDR2 YYNGEE. The CDR3 contains 15 residues. V dropped 0 bases and J dropped 0; count of bases not matched to a gene: 0. CDR3 in DNA: TGTGCCAGCAGCGTAGGGGACAGCTCTGGAAACACCATATATTTT. This sequence encodes CASSVGDSSGNTIYF.

The V gene is TRBV4-2, the J gene TRBJ2-3, with D tentatively TRBD2 (6 bases). The V gene's germline CDR1 is LGHNA and CDR2 YNFKEQ. There are 14 residues in the CDR3. Between the trimmed V and J ends, which lost 7 bases and 4 bases, there was a span of 15 bases. The CDR3 protein is CASTVGSNADTQYF. DNA for the CDR3: TGTGCCAGCACCGTCGGGAGTAACGCAGATACGCAGTATTTT.

The V call is TRBV7-2, the J call TRBJ1-1, with 8 bases lining up with TRBD1. V lost 7 bases and J lost 3; bases outside the gene matches: 13. The germline CDR1 and CDR2 sequences are SGHTA and FQGNSA. CDR3 length: 16 amino acids. CDR3 loop: CASIAPRWTGHTEAFF. CDR3 sequence (DNA): TGTGCCAGCATCGCGCCACGATGGACAGGGCACACTGAAGCTTTCTTT. The full variable domain, completed using reference TRBV7-2 and TRBJ1-1, is GAGVSQSPSNKVTEKGKDVELRCDPISGHTALYWYRQSLGQGLEFLIYFQGNSAPDKSGLPSDRFSAERTGGSVSTLTIQRTQQEDSAVYLCASIAPRWTGHTEAFFGQGTRLTVV.

The J gene is TRBJ1-1, the V gene TRBV7-9; 10 positions agree with TRBD1. Germline lookup yields CDR1 SEHNR and CDR2 FQNEAQ (reference sequence). After removal of 5 bases from V and 7 bases from J, the junction contained 7 bases not matched to a gene. This CDR3 contains 14 residues. The CDR3 DNA sequence: TGTGCCAGCAGCCCGACAGGGGGCGAAGGTGAAGCTTTCTTT. It yields the protein CASSPTGGEGEAFF.

The chain links TRBV12-5 to TRBJ2-1; 9 bases agree with TRBD2. V dropped 4 bases and J dropped 7; count of bases not matched to a gene: 8. Germline-derived CDR1 and CDR2 are LGHNT and FRNRAP. This CDR3 is 15 amino acids long. The CDR3: CASGWGSSGNNEQFF. CDR3 nucleotide sequence: TGTGCTAGTGGTTGGGGGTCTAGCGGGAATAATGAGCAGTTCTTC.

The V and J genes are TRBV4-3 and TRBJ2-3, with D perhaps TRBD1 (6 bases). CDR3 length equals 15 residues. Germline loops: CDR1 LGHNA, CDR2 YSLEER. V gave up 2 bases and J gave up 3 bases, with 12 bases separating them. DNA for the CDR3: TGCGCCAGCAGCCAAAATCAGGACAGAACAGATACGCAGTATTTT. Translation gives CASSQNQDRTDTQYF.

V is TRBV7-8 and J is TRBJ2-7, with a weak D call TRBD1 (5 bases). Trimming pared 6 bases from V and 3 bases from J, leaving 12 bases between. Germline V gene data show CDR1 as SGHVS and CDR2 as FQNEAQ. This CDR3 has 13 amino acids. Here the CDR3 reads CASRQENGYEQYF. The CDR3 DNA reads TGTGCCAGCAGACAGGAGAATGGCTACGAGCAGTACTTC.

The chain has TRBV5-5 and TRBJ1-2, with D possibly being TRBD1 (5 bases). CDR1 and CDR2 from the germline V gene are SGHKS and YYEKEE (reference sequence). This CDR3 has 15 residues. Trimming removed 1 base from V and 0 bases from J, with 10 bases in between. The DNA for the CDR3 is TGTGCCAGCAGCTTGCAAGCGGGGGCTAACTATGGCTACACCTTC. Translated: CASSLQAGANYGYTF.

The chain couples TRBV6-4 to TRBJ2-5; no reliable D call. V was cut by 0 bases and J by 4 bases, with 15 bases left in between. The CDR3 length is 16 residues. In germline, CDR1 is MRHNA, CDR2 SNTAGT. The chain's CDR3 is CASSDSDGQVGETQYF. The CDR3 DNA follows: TGTGCCAGCAGTGACTCAGATGGGCAGGTCGGAGAGACCCAGTACTTC.

On this clone itself: Compared with germline, one end of the junction differs, possibly owing to a read error. The rearrangement joins TRBV11-2 to TRBJ1-1; possible D gene TRBD1, 6 bases. There are 11 residues in the CDR3. From germline, CDR1 is SGHAT and CDR2 FQNNGV. The CDR3 loop reads CASSWGGPFVF. The CDR3 bases are TGTGCCAGCAGCTGGGGGGGCCCTTTCGTCTTT.

V and J are TRBV7-9 and TRBJ2-7, with 9 nucleotides matching TRBD1. The CDR3 loop spans 15 amino acids. The J segment lost 5 bases and the V segment lost 3 bases, leaving 8 bases of the junction unmatched. In germline, CDR1 is SEHNR, CDR2 FQNEAQ (reference sequence). CDR3 coding DNA: TGTGCCAGCAGCTTTATTGGGACAGGGAAGAACGAGCAGTACTTC. Protein sequence: CASSFIGTGKNEQYF.

This clone was seen just once. The chain uses TRBV18 and TRBJ1-6; possible D gene TRBD1, 5 bases. CDR1 and CDR2 (germline): KGHSH, LQKENI. This CDR3 has 14 residues. V gave up 3 bases and J gave up 9 bases, with 12 bases separating them. The DNA for the CDR3 is TGTGCCAGCTCACCGGACACCCCCCCTTCACCCCTCCACTTT. Protein: CASSPDTPPSPLHF.

The J gene is TRBJ2-7, the V gene TRBV18; TRBD1 agrees at 9 bases. CDR1 KGHSH and CDR2 LQKENI come from the germline V gene. J lost 4 bases, V lost 4 bases, and 8 bases had no gene match. CDR3 length equals 15 residues. The chain's CDR3 is CASSLGTGLAYEQYF. The CDR3 DNA follows: TGTGCCAGCTCACTTGGGACAGGGTTGGCGTACGAGCAGTACTTC.

The rearrangement joins TRBV25-1 to TRBJ1-1; 7 bases agree with TRBD1. The CDR3 has 13 residues. Unmatched junction bases numbered 10, after V lost 7 bases and J lost 8 bases. Germline lookup yields CDR1 MGHDK and CDR2 SYGVNS. The CDR3 DNA is TGTGCCAGCACCCGTACAGGGGCTGGGGAAGCTTTCTTT. This translates into CASTRTGAGEAFF.

This chain joins TRBV4-3 and TRBJ2-1; TRBD2 aligns across 7 bases. J gave up 7 bases and V 1 base, and 10 bases lay outside the gene matches. The CDR3 sequence is 16 residues long. CDR1 is LGHNA and CDR2 is YSLEER in the germline V gene. CDR3 amino acids: CASSQGPSGTSNEQFF. The CDR3 nucleotides read TGCGCCAGCAGCCAAGGCCCGAGCGGGACGTCGAATGAGCAGTTCTTC.

The CDR3 loop is CAISDVGGAQYF. The CDR3 DNA is TGTGCCATCAGTGACGTAGGAGGGGCCCAGTACTTC. This chain links TRBV10-3 with TRBJ2-5; D perhaps matches TRBD2 (6 bases). The V and J ends lost 3 bases and 9 bases respectively, with 11 bases between them. Germline CDR1 and CDR2: ENHRY and SYGVKD. This CDR3 has 12 amino acids.